This entry features one TCR beta chain sequence. This sample was included in a study of T cell changes during pregnancy in multiple sclerosis. Profiled with immunoSEQ multiplex PCR; TCRdb holds only in-frame clones, not every one. The data contain 65,000 to 90,000 clones, just over 90% of them singletons. The V end lost 2 bases, the J end lost 1 base, and 6 bases lay between the germline ends. The CDR3 covers 13 residues. CDR1 is SGHTS, CDR2 YDEGEE, per germline. The sequence derives from a female donor with multiple sclerosis, enrolled in a pregnancy study. This chain links TRBV5-8 with TRBJ1-1; no reliable D call. The source material was peripheral blood, sampled in the first trimester of pregnancy. The CDR3 DNA sequence: TGTGCCAGCAGCTTCTCAGGGAACACTGAAGCTTTCTTT. It specifies CASSFSGNTEAFF.